A single T cell receptor beta chain is shown here with its context. The sample is drawn from a study of blood T cell repertoires in COVID-19. About the research overall: From the United States, Italy and Spain came samples of acute and convalescent COVID-19.

Between the trimmed V and J ends, which lost 2 bases and 1 base, there was a span of 11 bases. There are 15 residues in the CDR3. Germline assignment: CDR1 SGHRS and CDR2 YFSETQ. Participants' own reports of clinical history determined their cohort assignment. Per the original data handling: Amplification from reference gene primers served as the basis for estimated nucleated cell counts. Some clones are missing from TCRdb's copy, which holds only in-frame ones; the method was immunoSEQ multiplex PCR. Clone size and the V and J calls come from that table; the DNA yielded D and trimming. This table holds about 200,000 clones, roughly 89% found once.

Material: PBMCs or T cells enriched from blood (not recorded which). This rearrangement joins TRBV5-1 to TRBJ2-3; D uncertain. This TCR was sampled from a woman in her 40s with acute COVID-19. This CDR3 reads CASSFYLKRTDTQYF. In DNA form, the CDR3 reads TGCGCCAGCAGCTTTTACCTAAAGCGCACAGATACGCAGTATTTT.